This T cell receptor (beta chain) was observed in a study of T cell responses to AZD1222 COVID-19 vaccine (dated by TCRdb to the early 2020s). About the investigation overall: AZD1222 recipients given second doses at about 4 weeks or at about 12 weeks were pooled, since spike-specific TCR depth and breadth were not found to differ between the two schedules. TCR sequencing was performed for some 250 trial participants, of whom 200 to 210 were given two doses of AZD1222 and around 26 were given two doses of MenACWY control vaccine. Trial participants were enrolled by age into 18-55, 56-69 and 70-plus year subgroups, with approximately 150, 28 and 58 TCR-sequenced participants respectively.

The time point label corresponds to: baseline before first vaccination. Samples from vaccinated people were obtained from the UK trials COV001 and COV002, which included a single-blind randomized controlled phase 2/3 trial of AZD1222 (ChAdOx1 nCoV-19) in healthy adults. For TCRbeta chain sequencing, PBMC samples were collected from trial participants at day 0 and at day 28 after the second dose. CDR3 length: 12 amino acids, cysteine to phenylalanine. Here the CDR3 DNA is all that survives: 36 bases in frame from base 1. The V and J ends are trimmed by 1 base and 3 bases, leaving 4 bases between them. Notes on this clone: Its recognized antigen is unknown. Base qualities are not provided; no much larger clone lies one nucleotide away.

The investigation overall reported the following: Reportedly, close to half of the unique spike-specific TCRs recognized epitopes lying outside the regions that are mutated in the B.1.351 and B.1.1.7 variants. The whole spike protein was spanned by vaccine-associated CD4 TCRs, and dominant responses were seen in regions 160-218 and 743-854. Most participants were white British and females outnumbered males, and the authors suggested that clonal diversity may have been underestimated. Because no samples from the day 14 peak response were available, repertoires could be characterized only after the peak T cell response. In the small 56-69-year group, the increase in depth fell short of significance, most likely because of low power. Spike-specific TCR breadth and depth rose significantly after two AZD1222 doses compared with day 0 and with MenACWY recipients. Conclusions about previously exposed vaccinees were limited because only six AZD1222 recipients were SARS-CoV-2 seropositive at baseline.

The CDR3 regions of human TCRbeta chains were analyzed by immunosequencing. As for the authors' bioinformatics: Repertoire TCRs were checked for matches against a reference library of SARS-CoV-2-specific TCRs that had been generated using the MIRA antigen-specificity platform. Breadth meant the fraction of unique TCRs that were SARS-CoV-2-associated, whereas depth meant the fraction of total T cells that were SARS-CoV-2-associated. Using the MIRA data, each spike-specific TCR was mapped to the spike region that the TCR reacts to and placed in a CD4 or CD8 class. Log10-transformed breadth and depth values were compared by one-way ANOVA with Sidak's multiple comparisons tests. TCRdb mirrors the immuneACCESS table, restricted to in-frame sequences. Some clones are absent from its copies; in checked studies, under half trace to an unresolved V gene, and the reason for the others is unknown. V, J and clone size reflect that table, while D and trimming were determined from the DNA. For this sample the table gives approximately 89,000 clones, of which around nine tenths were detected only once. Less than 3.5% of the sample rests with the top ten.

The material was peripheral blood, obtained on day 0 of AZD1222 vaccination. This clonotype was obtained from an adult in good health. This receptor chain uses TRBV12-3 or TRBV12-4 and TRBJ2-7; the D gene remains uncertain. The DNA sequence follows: TGTGCCAGCAGTTTAGACAACTACGAGCAGTACTTC. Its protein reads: CASSLDNYEQYF.